The rows below give T cell receptor beta chains drawn from one sample of a study of spatial heterogeneity in lung cancer. TCRdb used MiXCR to reprocess the 5' RACE reads, holding one entry per CDR3 protein. Found here are roughly 4,100 distinct CDR3 sequences, around 6.3% of them singletons; the top ten hold under 20%. This specimen consisted of lung tumor tissue, obtained at surgery. All receptors derive from a male donor with early-stage non-small cell lung cancer. Each CDR3 is given with its conserved first and last residue. Each record gives: D gene, clone size, V gene, J gene, CDR3 protein, CDR3 DNA. D genes are given only for firm matches. Clone sizes are given selectively: once, few, many, or a class where the clone is expanded.

D gene: NA
clone size: NA
V gene: TRBV28
J gene: TRBJ1-6
CDR3 protein: CARSLGQGLQGRSPLHF
CDR3 DNA: TGTGCCAGGAGTTTAGGGCAGGGACTTCAGGGCCGTTCACCCCTCCACTTT

D gene: TRBD1
clone size: few
V gene: TRBV2
J gene: TRBJ1-2
CDR3 protein: CASSGQGAFFHYGYTF
CDR3 DNA: TGTGCCAGCAGTGGACAGGGGGCTTTCTTCCACTATGGCTACACCTTC

D gene: TRBD2
clone size: many
V gene: TRBV28
J gene: TRBJ2-2
CDR3 protein: CASSGGLNTGELFF
CDR3 DNA: TGTGCCAGTAGCGGGGGGTTGAACACCGGGGAGCTGTTTTTT

D gene: TRBD1
clone size: few
V gene: TRBV2
J gene: TRBJ1-5
CDR3 protein: CASSAGTGNQPQHF
CDR3 DNA: TGTGCCAGCAGTGCCGGGACAGGGAATCAGCCCCAGCATTTT

D gene: TRBD1
clone size: large
V gene: TRBV4-2
J gene: TRBJ1-1
CDR3 protein: CASSHVFRAGGTEAFF
CDR3 DNA: TGTGCCAGCAGCCATGTGTTCAGGGCAGGGGGCACTGAAGCTTTCTTT

D gene: TRBD2
clone size: medium-sized
V gene: TRBV5-4
J gene: TRBJ2-7
CDR3 protein: CASSLVGLAGEQYF
CDR3 DNA: TGTGCCAGCAGCTTGGTGGGACTAGCGGGGGAGCAGTACTTC

D gene: NA
clone size: medium-sized
V gene: TRBV5-1
J gene: TRBJ2-3
CDR3 protein: CASSLERRAGQPTDTQYF
CDR3 DNA: TGCGCCAGCAGCTTGGAACGTCGGGCGGGACAGCCCACAGATACGCAGTATTTT

D gene: NA
clone size: NA
V gene: TRBV24-1
J gene: TRBJ2-7
CDR3 protein: CATSDFVGDEQYF
CDR3 DNA: TGTGCCACCAGTGATTTTGTGGGAGACGAGCAGTACTTC

D gene: NA
clone size: medium-sized
V gene: TRBV7-9
J gene: TRBJ1-1
CDR3 protein: CASSPGTTEAFF
CDR3 DNA: TGTGCCAGCAGCCCCGGGACAACTGAAGCTTTCTTT

D gene: NA
clone size: NA
V gene: TRBV7-9
J gene: TRBJ2-3
CDR3 protein: CASSLNGGESCGTQYF
CDR3 DNA: TGTGCCAGCAGCTTAAACGGGGGAGAGTCATGTGGTACGCAGTATTTT

D gene: NA
clone size: medium-sized
V gene: TRBV14
J gene: TRBJ1-1
CDR3 protein: CASSQDWDWRGSTEAFF
CDR3 DNA: TGTGCCAGCAGCCAAGATTGGGATTGGCGAGGGAGCACTGAAGCTTTCTTT

D gene: NA
clone size: few
V gene: TRBV12-3/TRBV12-4
J gene: TRBJ1-2
CDR3 protein: CASSSSPGGGFYGYTF
CDR3 DNA: TGTGCCAGCAGTTCATCCCCCGGGGGGGGATTCTATGGCTACACCTTC

D gene: NA
clone size: NA
V gene: TRBV6-1
J gene: TRBJ1-2
CDR3 protein: CASSDGGWYGYTF
CDR3 DNA: TGTGCCAGCAGTGATGGGGGGTGGTATGGCTACACCTTC

D gene: TRBD2
clone size: medium-sized
V gene: TRBV20-1
J gene: TRBJ2-7
CDR3 protein: CSARDFTPDRTSGAYEQYF
CDR3 DNA: TGCAGTGCTAGAGATTTTACTCCGGATCGGACTAGCGGGGCATACGAGCAGTACTTC

D gene: NA
clone size: medium-sized
V gene: TRBV2
J gene: TRBJ2-7
CDR3 protein: CASSQGWTSYEQYF
CDR3 DNA: TGTGCCAGCAGTCAAGGGTGGACGAGCTACGAGCAGTACTTC

D gene: TRBD2
clone size: many
V gene: TRBV18
J gene: TRBJ2-1
CDR3 protein: CASSPRVAGARSSYNEQFF
CDR3 DNA: TGTGCCAGCTCACCACGGGTAGCGGGGGCCCGGAGCTCCTACAATGAGCAGTTCTTC

D gene: TRBD1
clone size: few
V gene: TRBV7-2
J gene: TRBJ2-2
CDR3 protein: CASSLGRTGRTGELFF
CDR3 DNA: TGTGCCAGCAGCTTAGGCAGGACAGGGCGGACCGGGGAGCTGTTTTTT

D gene: TRBD1
clone size: medium-sized
V gene: TRBV5-1
J gene: TRBJ1-5
CDR3 protein: CASSLGDRDQPQHF
CDR3 DNA: TGCGCCAGCAGCTTGGGGGACAGGGATCAGCCCCAGCATTTT

D gene: NA
clone size: medium-sized
V gene: TRBV5-4
J gene: TRBJ2-1
CDR3 protein: CASSRDQSSYNEQFF
CDR3 DNA: TGTGCCAGCAGCCGGGACCAGAGCTCCTACAATGAGCAGTTCTTC

D gene: TRBD1
clone size: NA
V gene: TRBV9
J gene: TRBJ1-1
CDR3 protein: CASNEGQGGTEAFF
CDR3 DNA: TGTGCCAGCAACGAGGGACAGGGAGGGACTGAAGCTTTCTTT

D gene: NA
clone size: medium-sized
V gene: TRBV28
J gene: TRBJ2-5
CDR3 protein: CASSFPGRQYQETQYF
CDR3 DNA: TGTGCCAGCAGCTTTCCGGGCAGGCAGTACCAAGAGACCCAGTACTTC

D gene: TRBD1
clone size: NA
V gene: TRBV7-2
J gene: TRBJ1-2
CDR3 protein: CASSLPTGGGYTF
CDR3 DNA: TGTGCCAGCAGCCTACCGACAGGGGGAGGCTACACCTTC

D gene: NA
clone size: few
V gene: TRBV6-2/TRBV6-3
J gene: TRBJ2-3
CDR3 protein: CASSPGGGETDTQYF
CDR3 DNA: TGTGCCAGCAGCCCAGGAGGGGGTGAGACAGATACGCAGTATTTT

D gene: TRBD2
clone size: NA
V gene: TRBV2
J gene: TRBJ2-1
CDR3 protein: CASAGGSSSYNEQFF
CDR3 DNA: TGTGCCAGCGCCGGGGGGTCAAGCTCCTACAATGAGCAGTTCTTC

D gene: NA
clone size: medium-sized
V gene: TRBV20-1
J gene: TRBJ1-4
CDR3 protein: CSAREGEKLFF
CDR3 DNA: TGCAGTGCTAGAGAGGGGGAAAAACTGTTTTTT

D gene: TRBD1
clone size: medium-sized
V gene: TRBV12-3/TRBV12-4
J gene: TRBJ1-2
CDR3 protein: CASSPDRGHGYTF
CDR3 DNA: TGTGCCAGCAGTCCGGACAGGGGGCATGGCTACACCTTC

D gene: TRBD1
clone size: NA
V gene: TRBV19
J gene: TRBJ1-5
CDR3 protein: CASRPGQGAYSNQPQHF
CDR3 DNA: TGTGCCAGTAGACCGGGACAGGGGGCCTATAGCAATCAGCCCCAGCATTTT

D gene: TRBD1
clone size: medium-sized
V gene: TRBV20-1
J gene: TRBJ2-5
CDR3 protein: CSASRQGSPQETQYF
CDR3 DNA: TGCAGTGCTAGTAGACAGGGCTCCCCCCAAGAGACCCAGTACTTC

D gene: TRBD1
clone size: medium-sized
V gene: TRBV27
J gene: TRBJ2-3
CDR3 protein: CASLQLSAWFDPTGGNTDTQYF
CDR3 DNA: TGTGCCAGCCTACAGCTGTCGGCTTGGTTCGATCCAACAGGGGGAAACACAGATACGCAGTATTTT

D gene: NA
clone size: many
V gene: TRBV5-8
J gene: TRBJ1-3
CDR3 protein: CASSQPAGSGRNTIYF
CDR3 DNA: TGTGCCAGCAGCCAACCTGCGGGATCCGGGCGAAACACCATATATTTT

D gene: NA
clone size: NA
V gene: TRBV13
J gene: TRBJ2-3
CDR3 protein: CASPRQGRRDTQYF
CDR3 DNA: TGTGCCAGCCCGAGGCAGGGAAGGAGGGATACGCAGTATTTT

D gene: NA
clone size: NA
V gene: TRBV4-3
J gene: TRBJ2-6
CDR3 protein: CASSQGGIRASGANVLTF
CDR3 DNA: TGCGCCAGCAGCCAAGGCGGGATACGGGCGTCTGGGGCCAACGTCCTGACTTTC

D gene: NA
clone size: medium-sized
V gene: TRBV20-1
J gene: TRBJ2-3
CDR3 protein: CSTGTAGTQYF
CDR3 DNA: TGCAGTACCGGGACCGCCGGCACGCAGTATTTT

D gene: NA
clone size: medium-sized
V gene: TRBV28
J gene: TRBJ1-2
CDR3 protein: CASSLSLVNYGYTF
CDR3 DNA: TGTGCCAGCAGTTTATCTTTAGTAAACTATGGCTACACCTTC

D gene: NA
clone size: medium-sized
V gene: TRBV29-1
J gene: TRBJ1-3
CDR3 protein: CSVEDWTTGNTIYF
CDR3 DNA: TGCAGCGTTGAAGACTGGACAACTGGAAACACCATATATTTT

D gene: NA
clone size: medium-sized
V gene: TRBV7-8
J gene: TRBJ1-1
CDR3 protein: CASSFLSRGTEAFF
CDR3 DNA: TGTGCCAGCAGCTTTCTTTCGAGGGGCACTGAAGCTTTCTTT

D gene: NA
clone size: NA
V gene: TRBV18
J gene: TRBJ2-6
CDR3 protein: CASSPVQGNSGANVLTF
CDR3 DNA: TGTGCCAGCTCTCCGGTCCAGGGAAACTCTGGGGCCAACGTCCTGACTTTC

D gene: NA
clone size: NA
V gene: TRBV6-5
J gene: TRBJ1-1
CDR3 protein: CASSFTMNTEAFF
CDR3 DNA: TGTGCCAGCAGCTTCACCATGAACACTGAAGCTTTCTTT

D gene: NA
clone size: few
V gene: TRBV11-2
J gene: TRBJ2-7
CDR3 protein: CASSQDTPGRNEQYF
CDR3 DNA: TGTGCCAGCAGCCAGGACACACCCGGGCGTAACGAGCAGTACTTC

D gene: TRBD1
clone size: medium-sized
V gene: TRBV3-1
J gene: TRBJ1-6
CDR3 protein: CASSQGTGDGPLHF
CDR3 DNA: TGTGCCAGCAGCCAAGGGACAGGGGATGGACCCCTCCACTTT

D gene: NA
clone size: few
V gene: TRBV21-1
J gene: TRBJ2-1
CDR3 protein: CASSFSDNEQFF
CDR3 DNA: TGTGCCAGCAGCTTCTCGGACAATGAGCAGTTCTTC

D gene: NA
clone size: medium-sized
V gene: TRBV27
J gene: TRBJ1-5
CDR3 protein: CASQTFKGNQPQHF
CDR3 DNA: TGTGCCAGCCAGACCTTCAAGGGGAATCAGCCCCAGCATTTT

D gene: NA
clone size: few
V gene: TRBV12-3/TRBV12-4
J gene: TRBJ2-3
CDR3 protein: CASSPISLTGLSTDTQYF
CDR3 DNA: TGTGCCAGCAGTCCTATTTCCCTGACAGGCCTTAGCACAGATACGCAGTATTTT

D gene: NA
clone size: NA
V gene: TRBV5-5
J gene: TRBJ2-3
CDR3 protein: CASSLAGGDTDTQYF
CDR3 DNA: TGTGCCAGCAGCTTGGCTGGGGGCGACACAGATACGCAGTATTTT

D gene: NA
clone size: medium-sized
V gene: TRBV11-3
J gene: TRBJ1-1
CDR3 protein: CASSLDHGDTEAFF
CDR3 DNA: TGTGCCAGCAGCTTAGATCATGGGGACACTGAAGCTTTCTTT

D gene: TRBD1
clone size: few
V gene: TRBV18
J gene: TRBJ2-7
CDR3 protein: CASSPAAGGSHEQYF
CDR3 DNA: TGTGCCAGCTCACCAGCGGCAGGGGGCTCCCACGAGCAGTACTTC

D gene: TRBD2
clone size: medium-sized
V gene: TRBV4-2
J gene: TRBJ2-3
CDR3 protein: CASSQGDAGADTQYF
CDR3 DNA: TGTGCCAGCAGCCAAGGAGATGCGGGAGCAGATACGCAGTATTTT

D gene: NA
clone size: few
V gene: TRBV28
J gene: TRBJ2-2
CDR3 protein: CASILTGPYTGELFF
CDR3 DNA: TGTGCCAGCATTCTGACAGGCCCCTACACCGGGGAGCTGTTTTTT

D gene: NA
clone size: medium-sized
V gene: TRBV28
J gene: TRBJ1-1
CDR3 protein: CASRLFLRGMNTEAFF
CDR3 DNA: TGTGCCAGCAGGTTGTTCCTCCGGGGGATGAACACTGAAGCTTTCTTT

D gene: TRBD2
clone size: NA
V gene: TRBV2
J gene: TRBJ2-3
CDR3 protein: CASSDGTLAGAVTDTQYF
CDR3 DNA: TGTGCCAGCAGTGATGGGACCCTAGCGGGGGCCGTCACAGATACGCAGTATTTT

D gene: NA
clone size: medium-sized
V gene: TRBV12-3/TRBV12-4
J gene: TRBJ1-5
CDR3 protein: CASSSGYSNQPQHF
CDR3 DNA: TGTGCCAGCAGTTCAGGTTATAGCAATCAGCCCCAGCATTTT